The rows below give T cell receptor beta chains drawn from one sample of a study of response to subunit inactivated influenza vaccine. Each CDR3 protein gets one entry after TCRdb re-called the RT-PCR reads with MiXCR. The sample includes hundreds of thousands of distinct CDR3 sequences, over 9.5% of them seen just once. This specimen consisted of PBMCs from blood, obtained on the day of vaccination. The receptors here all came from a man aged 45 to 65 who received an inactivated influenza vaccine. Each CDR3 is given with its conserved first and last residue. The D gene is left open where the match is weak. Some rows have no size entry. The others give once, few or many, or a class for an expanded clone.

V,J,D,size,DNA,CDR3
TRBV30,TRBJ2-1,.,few,TGTGCCTGGAGTAGGACGGGTCAGGTCTACAATGAGCAGTTCTTC,CAWSRTGQVYNEQFF
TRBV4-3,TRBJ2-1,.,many,TGCGCCAGCAGCCAAGAACGGTCCGGGTTCGGGGAGCAGTTCTTC,CASSQERSGFGEQFF
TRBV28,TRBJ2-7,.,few,TGTGCCAGCAATGACAGACTGGCCTCCTACGAGCAGTACTTC,CASNDRLASYEQYF
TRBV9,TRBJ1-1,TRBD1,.,TGTGCCAGCAGCAAGGGGACAGGTTTGTTAACTGAAGCTTTCTTT,CASSKGTGLLTEAFF
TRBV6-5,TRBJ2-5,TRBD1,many,TGTGCCAGCAGTTATTCTGTTCTCGGACAGGGGGCTGGAGAGACCCAGTACTTC,CASSYSVLGQGAGETQYF
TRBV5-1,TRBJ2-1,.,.,TGCGCCAGCAGCTTGAACATTTTATTCGAGCAGTTCTTC,CASSLNILFEQFF
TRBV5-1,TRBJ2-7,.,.,TGCGCCAGCAGGGTTAGGGCTACCTACGAGCAGTACTTC,CASRVRATYEQYF
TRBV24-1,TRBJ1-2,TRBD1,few,TGTGCCACCAGTCGGAACAGGGGAAGTGGCTACACCTTC,CATSRNRGSGYTF
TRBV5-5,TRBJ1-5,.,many,TGTGCCAGCAGCCCAGGGAAGACAAGCAATCAGCCCCAGCATTTT,CASSPGKTSNQPQHF
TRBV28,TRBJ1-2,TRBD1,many,TGTGCCAGCACCTCTGGACAGGGAAGAGGCTACACCTTC,CASTSGQGRGYTF
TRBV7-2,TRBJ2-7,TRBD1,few,TGTGCCAGCAGCTTAGCCGGGACAGGGCACCACGAGCAGTACTTC,CASSLAGTGHHEQYF
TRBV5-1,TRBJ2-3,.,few,TGCGCCAGCAGGGAAGGGGTTGGCGGCACAGATACGCAGTATTTT,CASREGVGGTDTQYF
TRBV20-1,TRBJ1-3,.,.,TGCAGTGCTAGGGGGGGGGGAAACTCTGGAAACACCATATATTTT,CSARGGGNSGNTIYF
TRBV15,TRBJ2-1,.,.,TGTGCCACCAGCAGAGATGGGTACAATGAGCAGTTCTTC,CATSRDGYNEQFF
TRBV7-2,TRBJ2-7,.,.,TGTGCCAGCAGCCAAAGGCGGGCAGGGTCCTACGAGCAGTACTTC,CASSQRRAGSYEQYF
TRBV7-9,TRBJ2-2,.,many,TGTGCCAGCAGCTTAGTAGGAGGGACGAGCACCGGGGAGCTGTTTTTT,CASSLVGGTSTGELFF
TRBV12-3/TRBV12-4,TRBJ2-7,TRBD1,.,TGTGCCAGCAGTACCACAGGGGCCTTTAGCTCCTACGAGCAGTACTTC,CASSTTGAFSSYEQYF
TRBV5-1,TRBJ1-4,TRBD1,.,TGCGCCAGCTCGGGACAGGGCTCTGAAAAACTGTTTTTT,CASSGQGSEKLFF
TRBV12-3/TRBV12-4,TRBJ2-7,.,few,TGTGCCAGCAGTTTTGGCCTCCTGAACGAGCAGTACTTC,CASSFGLLNEQYF
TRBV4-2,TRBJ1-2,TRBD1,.,TGTGCCAGCAGCCAAGGCGGACAGGCGAACTATGGCTACACCTTC,CASSQGGQANYGYTF
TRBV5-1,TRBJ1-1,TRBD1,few,TGCGCCAGCAGCCGGTTGGACAGGGTTAACACTGAAGCTTTCTTT,CASSRLDRVNTEAFF
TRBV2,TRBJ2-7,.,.,TGTGCCAGCAGTGACAGGGGAAATTCCTACGAGCAGTACTTC,CASSDRGNSYEQYF
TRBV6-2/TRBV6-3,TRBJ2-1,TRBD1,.,TGTGCCAGCAGCCGGGACAGAAGCTCCTACAATGAGCGGTTCTTC,CASSRDRSSYNERFF
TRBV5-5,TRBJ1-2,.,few,TGTGCCAGCAGCGACGCCGGGCTTCCCGCCTATGGCTACACCTTC,CASSDAGLPAYGYTF
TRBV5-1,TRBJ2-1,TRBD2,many,TGCGCCAGCAGATTGGGGACTACCACCTACAATGAGCAGTTCTTC,CASRLGTTTYNEQFF
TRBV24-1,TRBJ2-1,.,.,TGTGCCACCAGTGATTCAGGCCAGGGCGCCTACAATGAGCAGTTCTTC,CATSDSGQGAYNEQFF
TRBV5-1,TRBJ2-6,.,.,TGCGCCAGCGCTCCAGGGGGGACAGTCTCTGGGGCCAACGTCCTGACTTTC,CASAPGGTVSGANVLTF
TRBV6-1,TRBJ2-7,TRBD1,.,TGTGCCAGCAGACCCGACAGGGTGCGCCACGAGCAGTACTTC,CASRPDRVRHEQYF
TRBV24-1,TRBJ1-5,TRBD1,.,TGTGCCACCAGTCGGACAGGGGATCAGCCCCAGCATTTT,CATSRTGDQPQHF
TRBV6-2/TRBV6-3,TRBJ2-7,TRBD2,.,TGTGCCAGCAGTGTACCGGGACTAGCGGGTCGCAACGAGCAGTACTTC,CASSVPGLAGRNEQYF
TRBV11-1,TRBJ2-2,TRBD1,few,TGTGCCAGCAGCGCACAGGGGTCGGACACCGGGGAGCTGTTTTTT,CASSAQGSDTGELFF
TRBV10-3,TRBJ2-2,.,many,TGTGCCATCAGTGATCCTCAGGGGGAGCTGTTTTTT,CAISDPQGELFF
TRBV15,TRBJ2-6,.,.,TGTGCCACCAGCAGAGATTCGTGGCACCCAGGCTCTGGGGCCAACGTCCTGACTTTC,CATSRDSWHPGSGANVLTF
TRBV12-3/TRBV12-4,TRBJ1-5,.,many,TGTGCCAGCAGTTTTTTCAGGGCGAATTGGAATAGGAATCAGCCCCAGCATTTT,CASSFFRANWNRNQPQHF
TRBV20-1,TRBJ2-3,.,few,TGCAGTGCTAGTAACTTGAGGCTGGCGGGGTTTATAGATACGCAGTATTTT,CSASNLRLAGFIDTQYF
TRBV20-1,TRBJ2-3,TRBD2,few,TGCAGTGCTAGAGATGGCGGGGGGGCCCTAGATACGCAGTATTTT,CSARDGGGALDTQYF
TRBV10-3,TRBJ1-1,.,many,TGTGCCACCGGGGCCGGCCCGAACACTGAAGCTTTCTTT,CATGAGPNTEAFF
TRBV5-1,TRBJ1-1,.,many,TGCGCCAGCAGCTTGCCAGGGGCTGAGAACACTGAAGCTTTCTTT,CASSLPGAENTEAFF
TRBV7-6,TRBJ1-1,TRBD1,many,TGTGCCAGCAGCCTCTCAGGGGGATGGGTCACTGAAGCTTTCTTT,CASSLSGGWVTEAFF
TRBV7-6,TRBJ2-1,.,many,TGTGCCAGCAGCTTAGGGGGCATTAACAATGAGCAGTTCTTC,CASSLGGINNEQFF
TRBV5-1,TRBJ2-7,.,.,TGCGCCAGCAGCTTGGTGGGTAGTAGGGTCTACGAGCAGTACTTC,CASSLVGSRVYEQYF
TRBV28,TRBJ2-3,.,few,TGTGCCAGCAGGGTACCCAAGGGCGATACGCAGTATTTT,CASRVPKGDTQYF
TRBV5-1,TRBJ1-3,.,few,TGCGCCAGCAGCTTCGGAGGAAATACTGGAAACACCATATATTTT,CASSFGGNTGNTIYF
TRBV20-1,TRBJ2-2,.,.,TGCAGTGCTAGAGGAGAGAAAGTCGGGGAGCTGTTTTTT,CSARGEKVGELFF
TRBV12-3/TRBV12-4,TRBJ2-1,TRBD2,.,TGTGCCAGCAGTTCCGGGACTAGCCCCCTTTTTCGCTACAATGAGCAGTTCTTC,CASSSGTSPLFRYNEQFF
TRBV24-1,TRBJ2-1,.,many,TGTGCCACCAGTGATCCACTCCTCAATGAGCAGTTCTTC,CATSDPLLNEQFF
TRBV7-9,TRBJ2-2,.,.,TGTGCCAGCAGACCTATGACCACCGGGGAGCTGTTTTTT,CASRPMTTGELFF
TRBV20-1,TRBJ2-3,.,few,TGCAGTGCTAGAGATGACTGGGGCACAGATACGCAGTATTTT,CSARDDWGTDTQYF
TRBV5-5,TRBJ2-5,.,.,TGTGCCTCATCTAGGGCGGATGAGACCCAGTACTTC,CASSRADETQYF
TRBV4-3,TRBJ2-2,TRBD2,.,TGCGCCAGCAGCCAATTAGCCGGGACTAGCAACACCGGGGAGCTGTTTTTT,CASSQLAGTSNTGELFF
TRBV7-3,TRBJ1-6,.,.,TGTGCCAGCAGCTTATTTGGGGGACGATATAATTCACCCCTCCACTTT,CASSLFGGRYNSPLHF
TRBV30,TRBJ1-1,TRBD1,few,TGTGCTGGAGGGACAGGGAGGAACACTGAAGCTTTCTTT,CAGGTGRNTEAFF
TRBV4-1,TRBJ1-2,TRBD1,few,TGCGCCAGCAGCCAAGGGGGACAGGGGGCGATAGGCTACACCTTC,CASSQGGQGAIGYTF
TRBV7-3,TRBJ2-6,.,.,TGTGCCAGCAGCTTAAATCAGGGTATCTCTGGGGCCAACGTCCTGACTTTC,CASSLNQGISGANVLTF